This TCR beta chain appears in the sequencing data of a study of T cells in Graves' hyperthyroidism and ophthalmopathy. The source material, RNA transcripts, was used to amplify TCR beta CDR3 regions. The HTBI primer set was used in a first-round RT-PCR of the TCR CDR3. TCRdb called the multiplex PCR reads again in MiXCR, with one record for every CDR3 protein. The data show roughly 650,000 distinct CDR3 sequences, roughly a sixth seen once. From germline, CDR1 is SEHNR and CDR2 FQNEAQ (reference sequence). The CDR3 is 14 residues long. V lost 5 bases, J lost 4 bases, and 4 bases stayed unmatched. PBMCs were sourced from about 10 ml fresh peripheral blood. This clonotype was observed many times.

Source material: blood. This clonotype was obtained from a woman aged 40-49 years with Graves' ophthalmopathy. The chain employs TRBV7-9 and TRBJ2-5, with 10 positions matching TRBD2. The CDR3 sequence: CASSKAGGLETQYF. DNA of the CDR3: TGTGCCAGCAGCAAAGCGGGAGGGTTAGAGACCCAGTACTTC.